Sequencing of this T cell receptor beta chain was carried out in a study of T cells in Graves' hyperthyroidism and ophthalmopathy. Using RNA transcripts as the source, TCR beta CDR3 regions were amplified. HTBI primers were employed in a first-round RT-PCR of the TCR CDR3. TCRdb re-called the multiplex PCR reads with MiXCR, one entry per CDR3 protein. The profile covers 490,000 or so distinct CDR3 sequences, with roughly 45% appearing a single time and roughly 45% taken by the ten largest. This clonotype was observed many times. Its target is not known. The CDR3 extends over 16 amino acids. The germline gives CDR1 DFQATT, CDR2 SNEGSKA (reference sequence). The V gene end was trimmed by 6 bases and the J gene end by 1 base; junction bases not matched to a gene: 13. Study results and caveats: Ophthalmopathy, as predicted by the model, came a median 6.5 months after the prediction. Ophthalmopathy was told apart from stable hyperthyroidism by a 13 V-J model.

The TCR comes from an adult woman with Graves' disease, either hyperthyroidism or ophthalmopathy (not recorded which). The material sequenced was peripheral blood or thyroid tissue (not recorded which). V gene TRBV20-1 combines with J gene TRBJ2-7, with 9 bases aligning to TRBD2. The CDR3 spells CSAVRVLSGRSYEQYF. DNA for the CDR3: TGCAGTGCCGTGAGAGTTCTTAGCGGGAGATCCTACGAGCAGTACTTC.